These T cell receptor beta chains were read from a single sample in a study of T cell responses to AZD1222 COVID-19 vaccine. Generated by immunoSEQ multiplex PCR, the TCRdb table keeps only in-frame clones and is missing some. Among around 120,000 clones listed, 70% to 90% were seen once. The sequencing used peripheral blood, collected 28 days after the second AZD1222 dose. These TCRs come from an adult who received the AZD1222 COVID-19 vaccine. Both conserved end residues are part of each CDR3. A D gene is named only where the DNA matches it firmly. Part of the rows lack a size; the others show once, few, many or a class for expanded clones.

V: TRBV27; size: once; J: TRBJ2-7; D: .; DNA: TGTGCCAGCAGTTATAGATACGAGCAGTACTTC; CDR3: CASSYRYEQYF
V: TRBV18; size: .; J: TRBJ1-1; D: TRBD1; DNA: TGTGCCAGCTCATCTAGACAGGGTAAGAGCACTGAAGCTTTCTTT; CDR3: CASSSRQGKSTEAFF
V: TRBV10-3; size: .; J: TRBJ2-1; D: .; DNA: TGTGCCATCAGTGAGAGCAACAATGAGCAGTTCTTC; CDR3: CAISESNNEQFF
V: TRBV27; size: .; J: TRBJ1-1; D: .; DNA: TGTGCCAGCAGTTTATCGATTTCGAGGGTTAACACTGAAGCTTTCTTT; CDR3: CASSLSISRVNTEAFF
V: TRBV18; size: .; J: TRBJ2-7; D: .; DNA: TGTGCCAGCTCCCGGACGGAGCGAGCTGTGAGTGAGCAGTACTTC; CDR3: CASSRTERAVSEQYF
V: TRBV24-1; size: .; J: TRBJ1-1; D: .; DNA: TGTGCCACCAGTGTAGGAGGGTCTAGCACTGAAGCTTTCTTT; CDR3: CATSVGGSSTEAFF
V: TRBV27; size: once; J: TRBJ2-2; D: TRBD2; DNA: TGTGCCAGCAGTCCCCAAGGGAGGGTCATCACCGGGGAGCTGTTTTTT; CDR3: CASSPQGRVITGELFF
V: TRBV11-3; size: .; J: TRBJ2-7; D: .; DNA: TGTGCCAGCAGCTTAGATATTTTGGGCGAGCAGTACTTC; CDR3: CASSLDILGEQYF
V: TRBV25-1; size: many; J: TRBJ2-7; D: TRBD1; DNA: TGTGCCAGCGGGCACAGGGGGAACGAGCAGTACTTC; CDR3: CASGHRGNEQYF
V: TRBV28; size: once; J: TRBJ2-2; D: .; DNA: TGTGCCAGCAGTTTATGGGCAGGGAGTAGCACCGGGGAGCTGTTTTTT; CDR3: CASSLWAGSSTGELFF
V: TRBV9; size: once; J: TRBJ1-1; D: .; DNA: TGTGCCAGCAGCGAGAACAGGGACGGGACCACTGAAGCTTTCTTT; CDR3: CASSENRDGTTEAFF
V: TRBV3-1/TRBV3-2; size: once; J: TRBJ2-7; D: .; DNA: TGTGCCAGCAGCCAGGCAGGGGTCCAGCAGTACTTC; CDR3: CASSQAGVQQYF
V: TRBV30; size: .; J: TRBJ1-1; D: .; DNA: TGTGCCATCGAGGACACTGAAGCTTTCTTT; CDR3: CAIEDTEAFF
V: TRBV6-5; size: .; J: TRBJ1-5; D: .; DNA: TGTGCCAGCAGTTCCTGGGGGGGCTCCAATCAGCCCCAGCATTTT; CDR3: CASSSWGGSNQPQHF
V: TRBV28; size: .; J: TRBJ2-7; D: TRBD1; DNA: TGTGCCAGCAGCGGACAGGTCGACCTCTACGAGCAGTACTTC; CDR3: CASSGQVDLYEQYF
V: TRBV3-1/TRBV3-2; size: .; J: TRBJ1-3; D: .; DNA: TGTGCCAGCAGCCAAGATGATTCGGCCACCATATATTTT; CDR3: CASSQDDSATIYF
V: TRBV5-4; size: .; J: TRBJ2-1; D: .; DNA: TGTGCCAGCAGCTTGATGAGCGTTGAGCAGTTCTTC; CDR3: CASSLMSVEQFF
V: TRBV7-2; size: .; J: TRBJ1-1; D: .; DNA: TGTGCCAGCAGCTTAGTGGTCGAGAACACTGAAGCTTTCTTT; CDR3: CASSLVVENTEAFF
V: TRBV2; size: .; J: TRBJ2-1; D: .; DNA: TGTGCCAGCAGTCAACCTAGCTACAATGAGCAGTTCTTC; CDR3: CASSQPSYNEQFF
V: TRBV13; size: .; J: TRBJ1-3; D: .; DNA: TGTGCCAGCAGCCGGAAGAGCGGGCAGGGGTCGACTAGCTCTGGAAACACCATATATTTT; CDR3: CASSRKSGQGSTSSGNTIYF
V: TRBV3-1/TRBV3-2; size: .; J: TRBJ1-4; D: .; DNA: TGTGCCAGCAGGAACACCCGGGACAATCAGGAAAAACTGTTTTTT; CDR3: CASRNTRDNQEKLFF
V: TRBV5-5; size: .; J: TRBJ1-2; D: .; DNA: TGTGCCAGCAGCCCTAGGGCTATAGCCTACTATGGCTACACCTTC; CDR3: CASSPRAIAYYGYTF
V: TRBV6-2/TRBV6-3; size: .; J: TRBJ2-1; D: TRBD2; DNA: TGTGCCAGCAGTTACTCACTAGCGGGAGGAAATGAGCAGTTCTTC; CDR3: CASSYSLAGGNEQFF
V: TRBV15; size: once; J: TRBJ2-5; D: TRBD2; DNA: TGTGCCACCAGCACGTGGACTAGCGGGACCCAAGAGACCCAGTACTTC; CDR3: CATSTWTSGTQETQYF
V: TRBV11-2; size: .; J: TRBJ1-4; D: TRBD1; DNA: TGTGCCAGCAGTCAAGAGGGGACAGGGTATGAAAAACTGTTTTTT; CDR3: CASSQEGTGYEKLFF
V: TRBV18; size: .; J: TRBJ2-3; D: .; DNA: TGTGCCAGCCCAGGAGTTAGCACAGATACGCAGTATTTT; CDR3: CASPGVSTDTQYF
V: TRBV4-1; size: .; J: TRBJ1-1; D: .; DNA: TGCGCCAGCAGCCAAGTTGAGAACACTGAAGCTTTCTTT; CDR3: CASSQVENTEAFF
V: TRBV5-1; size: .; J: TRBJ1-1; D: TRBD1; DNA: TGCGCCAGCAGCACGGGACAGGGGAACACTGAAGCTTTCTTT; CDR3: CASSTGQGNTEAFF
V: TRBV5-6; size: .; J: TRBJ2-3; D: .; DNA: TGTGCCAGCAGCTTGGGTTCGATGACAGATACGCAGTATTTT; CDR3: CASSLGSMTDTQYF
V: TRBV19; size: .; J: TRBJ2-2; D: .; DNA: TGTGCCAGTAGTCCCCAAGGGGCACGTACCGGGGAGCTGTTTTTT; CDR3: CASSPQGARTGELFF
V: TRBV7-9; size: .; J: TRBJ1-1; D: .; DNA: TGTGCAGTGGGCAGGGAGAACACTGAAGCTTTCTTT; CDR3: CAVGRENTEAFF
V: TRBV19; size: .; J: TRBJ2-7; D: .; DNA: TGTGCCAGTAGTATAGGGCCCCTTGGTTACGAGCAGTACTTC; CDR3: CASSIGPLGYEQYF
V: TRBV5-8; size: .; J: TRBJ2-1; D: TRBD1; DNA: TGTGCCAGCGGGGGACAGGGCTCCTACAATGAGCAGTTCTTC; CDR3: CASGGQGSYNEQFF
V: TRBV27; size: .; J: TRBJ2-5; D: .; DNA: TGTGCCAGCAGTTTCCAAGAGACCCAGTACTTC; CDR3: CASSFQETQYF
V: TRBV6-5; size: .; J: TRBJ2-3; D: TRBD2; DNA: TGTGCCAGCAGGGCCGGACTAGCGGACACAGATACGCAGTATTTT; CDR3: CASRAGLADTDTQYF